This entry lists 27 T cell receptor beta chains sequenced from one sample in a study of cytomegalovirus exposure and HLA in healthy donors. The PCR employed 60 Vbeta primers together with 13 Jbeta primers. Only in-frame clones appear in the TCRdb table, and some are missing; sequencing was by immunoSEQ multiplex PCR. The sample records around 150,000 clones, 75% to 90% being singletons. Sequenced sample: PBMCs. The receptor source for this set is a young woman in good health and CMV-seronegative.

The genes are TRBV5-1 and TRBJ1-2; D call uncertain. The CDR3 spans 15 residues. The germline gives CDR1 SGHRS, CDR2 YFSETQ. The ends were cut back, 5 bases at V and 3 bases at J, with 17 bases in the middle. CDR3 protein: CASSPRLEGDYGYTF. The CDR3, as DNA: TGCGCCAGCAGTCCACGCCTAGAGGGTGACTATGGCTACACCTTC.

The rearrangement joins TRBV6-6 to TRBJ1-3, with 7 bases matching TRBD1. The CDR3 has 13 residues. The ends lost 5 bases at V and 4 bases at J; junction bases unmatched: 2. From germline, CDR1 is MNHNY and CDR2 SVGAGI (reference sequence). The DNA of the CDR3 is TGTGCCAGCAGTGGGACAGAAGGAAACACCATATATTTT. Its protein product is CASSGTEGNTIYF.

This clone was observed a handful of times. CDR3 in DNA: TGTGCCAGCTCACCACGGAGCACTAATGAAAAACTGTTTTTT. Translation: CASSPRSTNEKLFF. V is TRBV18 and J is TRBJ1-4; no clear D. Germline lookup yields CDR1 KGHSH and CDR2 LQKENI. The CDR3 sequence is 14 residues long. V was clipped by 1 base and J by 2 bases, with 5 bases between them. Based on the CDR3 plus reference TRBV18 and TRBJ1-4, the full variable domain is NAGVMQNPRHLVRRRGQEARLRCSPMKGHSHVYWYRQLPEEGLKFMVYLQKENIIDESGMPKERFSAEFPKEGPSILRIQQVVRGDSAAYFCASSPRSTNEKLFFGSGTQLSVL.

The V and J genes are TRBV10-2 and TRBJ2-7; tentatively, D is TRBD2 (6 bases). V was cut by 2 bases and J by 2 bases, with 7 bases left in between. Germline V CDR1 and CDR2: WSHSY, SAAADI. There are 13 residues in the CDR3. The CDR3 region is CASSERGTYEQYF. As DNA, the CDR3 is TGCGCCAGCAGTGAGCGGGGGACCTACGAGCAGTACTTC.

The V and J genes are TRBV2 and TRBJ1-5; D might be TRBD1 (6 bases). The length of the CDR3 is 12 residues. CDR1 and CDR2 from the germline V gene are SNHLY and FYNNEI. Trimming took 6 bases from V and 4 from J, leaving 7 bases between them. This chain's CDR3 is CASRGGNQPQHF. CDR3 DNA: TGTGCCAGCAGAGGGGGTAATCAGCCCCAGCATTTT.

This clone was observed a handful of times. The CDR3, as DNA: TGTGCCAGCAACCTCCAAGGGGGCCGCTCCTACAATGAGCAGTTCTTC. It specifies CASNLQGGRSYNEQFF. The J gene is TRBJ2-1, the V gene TRBV7-2; the match to TRBD1 covers 7 bases. Germline-derived CDR1 and CDR2 are SGHTA and FQGNSA. With V trimmed by 7 bases and J by 0 bases, 9 bases remained unmatched. The CDR3 sequence is 16 residues long.

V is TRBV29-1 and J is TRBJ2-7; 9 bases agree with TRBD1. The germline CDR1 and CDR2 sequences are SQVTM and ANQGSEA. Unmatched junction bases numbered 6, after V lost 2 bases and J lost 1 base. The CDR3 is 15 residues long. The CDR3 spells CSVEPGTGLSYEQYF. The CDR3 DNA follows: TGCAGCGTTGAACCCGGGACAGGGTTATCCTACGAGCAGTACTTC.

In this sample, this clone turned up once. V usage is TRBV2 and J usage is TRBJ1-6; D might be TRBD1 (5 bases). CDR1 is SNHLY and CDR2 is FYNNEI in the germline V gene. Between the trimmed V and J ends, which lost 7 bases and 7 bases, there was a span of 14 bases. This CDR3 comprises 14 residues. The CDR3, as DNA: TGTGCCAGCACCCTGACAGAGTTGAATTCACCCCTCCACTTT. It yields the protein CASTLTELNSPLHF.

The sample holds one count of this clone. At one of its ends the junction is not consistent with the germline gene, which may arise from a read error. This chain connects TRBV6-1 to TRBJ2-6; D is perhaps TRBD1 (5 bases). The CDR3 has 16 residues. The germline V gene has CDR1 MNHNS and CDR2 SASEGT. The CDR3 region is CASSADGSSGANGLTF. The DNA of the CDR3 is TGTGCCAGCAGTGCTGACGGTAGCTCTGGGGCCAACGGCCTGACTTTC.

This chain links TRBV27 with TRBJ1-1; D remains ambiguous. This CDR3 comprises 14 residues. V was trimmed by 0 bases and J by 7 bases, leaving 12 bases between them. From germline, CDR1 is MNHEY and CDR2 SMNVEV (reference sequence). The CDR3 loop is CASSLSWSLSEAFF. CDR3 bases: TGTGCCAGCAGTTTATCGTGGAGTCTAAGTGAAGCTTTCTTT.

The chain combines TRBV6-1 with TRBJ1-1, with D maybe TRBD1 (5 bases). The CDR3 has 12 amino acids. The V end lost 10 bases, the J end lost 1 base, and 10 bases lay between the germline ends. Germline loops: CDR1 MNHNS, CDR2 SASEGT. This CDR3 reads CATLDRNTEAFF. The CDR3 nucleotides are TGTGCCACTCTTGACAGGAACACTGAAGCTTTCTTT.

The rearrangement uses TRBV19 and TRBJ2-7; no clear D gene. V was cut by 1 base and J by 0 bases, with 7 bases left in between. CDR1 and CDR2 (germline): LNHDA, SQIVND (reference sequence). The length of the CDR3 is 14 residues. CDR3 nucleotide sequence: TGTGCCAGTAGTATAGGGCGGAGCTCCTACGAGCAGTACTTC. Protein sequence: CASSIGRSSYEQYF.

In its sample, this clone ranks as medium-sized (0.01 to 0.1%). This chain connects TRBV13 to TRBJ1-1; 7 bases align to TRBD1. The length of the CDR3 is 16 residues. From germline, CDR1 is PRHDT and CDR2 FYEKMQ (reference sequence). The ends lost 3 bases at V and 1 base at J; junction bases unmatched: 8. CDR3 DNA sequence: TGTGCCAGCAGCTTTCTAGGGGGACAGAAGAACACTGAAGCTTTCTTT. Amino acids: CASSFLGGQKNTEAFF.

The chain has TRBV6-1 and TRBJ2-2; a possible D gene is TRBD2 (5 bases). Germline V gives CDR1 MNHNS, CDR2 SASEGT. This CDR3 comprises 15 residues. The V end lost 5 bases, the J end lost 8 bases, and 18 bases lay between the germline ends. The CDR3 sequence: CASSPWFGGAGELFF. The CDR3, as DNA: TGTGCCAGCAGTCCGTGGTTTGGAGGTGCTGGGGAGCTGTTTTTT.

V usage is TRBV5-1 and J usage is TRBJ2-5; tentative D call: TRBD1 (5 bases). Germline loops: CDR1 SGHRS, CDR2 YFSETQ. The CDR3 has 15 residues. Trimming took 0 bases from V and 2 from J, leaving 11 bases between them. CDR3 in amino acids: CASSLGRTIQETQYF. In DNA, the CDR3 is TGCGCCAGCAGCTTGGGCAGGACAATTCAAGAGACCCAGTACTTC.

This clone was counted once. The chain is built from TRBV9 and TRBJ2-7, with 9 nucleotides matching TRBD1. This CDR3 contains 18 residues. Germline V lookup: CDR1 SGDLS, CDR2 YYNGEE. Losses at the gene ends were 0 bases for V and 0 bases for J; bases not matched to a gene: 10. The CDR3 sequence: CASSVGWGTGTSSYEQYF. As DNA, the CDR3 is TGTGCCAGCAGCGTAGGATGGGGGACAGGGACGAGCTCCTACGAGCAGTACTTC.

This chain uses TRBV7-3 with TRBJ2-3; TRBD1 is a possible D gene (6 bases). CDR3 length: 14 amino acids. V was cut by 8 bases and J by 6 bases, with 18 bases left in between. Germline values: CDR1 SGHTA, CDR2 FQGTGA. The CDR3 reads CASGFTQGTDTQYF. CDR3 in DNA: TGTGCCAGCGGATTCACTCAGGGGACGGATACGCAGTATTTT.

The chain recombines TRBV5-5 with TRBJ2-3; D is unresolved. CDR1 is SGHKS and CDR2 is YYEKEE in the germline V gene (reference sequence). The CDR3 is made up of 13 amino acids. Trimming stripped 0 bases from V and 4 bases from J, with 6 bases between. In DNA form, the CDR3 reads TGTGCCAGCAGCTTGGGGCCTCCAGATACGCAGTATTTT. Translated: CASSLGPPDTQYF.

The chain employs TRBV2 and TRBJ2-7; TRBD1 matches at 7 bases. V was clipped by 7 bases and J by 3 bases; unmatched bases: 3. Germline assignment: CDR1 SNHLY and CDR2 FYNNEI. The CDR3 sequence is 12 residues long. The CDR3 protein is CASTDRDYEQYF. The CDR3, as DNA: TGTGCCAGCACCGACAGGGACTACGAGCAGTACTTC.

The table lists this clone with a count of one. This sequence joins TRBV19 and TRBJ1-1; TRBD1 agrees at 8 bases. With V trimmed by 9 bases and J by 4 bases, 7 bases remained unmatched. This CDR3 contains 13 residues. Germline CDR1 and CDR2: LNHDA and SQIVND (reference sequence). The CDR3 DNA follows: TGTGCCAGCGGGGGCAGGGGGCCCACTGAAGCTTTCTTT. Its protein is CASGGRGPTEAFF.

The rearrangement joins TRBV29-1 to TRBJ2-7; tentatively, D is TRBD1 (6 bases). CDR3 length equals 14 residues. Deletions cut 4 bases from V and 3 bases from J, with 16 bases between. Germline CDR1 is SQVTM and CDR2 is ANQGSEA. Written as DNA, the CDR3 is TGCAGCGTTGTATATGGAATCAGGGGCTACGAGCAGTACTTC. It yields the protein CSVVYGIRGYEQYF.

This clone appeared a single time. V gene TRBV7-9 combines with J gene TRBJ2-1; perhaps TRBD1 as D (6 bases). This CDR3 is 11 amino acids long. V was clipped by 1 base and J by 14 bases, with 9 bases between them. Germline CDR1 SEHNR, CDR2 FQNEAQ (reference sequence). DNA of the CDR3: TGTGCCAGCAGCTTAGGGGACATGGAGTTCTTC. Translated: CASSLGDMEFF.

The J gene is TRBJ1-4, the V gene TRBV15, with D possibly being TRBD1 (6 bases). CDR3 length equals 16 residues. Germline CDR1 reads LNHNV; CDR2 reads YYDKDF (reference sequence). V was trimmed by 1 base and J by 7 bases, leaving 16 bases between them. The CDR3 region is CATSRAPGGLGEKLFF. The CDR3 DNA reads TGTGCCACCAGCAGAGCTCCGGGGGGGCTTGGTGAAAAACTGTTTTTT. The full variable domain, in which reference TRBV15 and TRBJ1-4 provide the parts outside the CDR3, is DAMVIQNPRYQVTQFGKPVTLSCSQTLNHNVMYWYQQKSSQAPKLLFHYYDKDFNNEADTPDNFQSRRPNTSFCFLDIRSPGLGDTAMYLCATSRAPGGLGEKLFFGSGTQLSVL.

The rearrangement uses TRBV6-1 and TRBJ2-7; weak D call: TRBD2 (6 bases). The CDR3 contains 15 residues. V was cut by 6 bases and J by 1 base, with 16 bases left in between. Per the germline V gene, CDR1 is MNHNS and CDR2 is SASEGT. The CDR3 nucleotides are TGTGCCAGCAGGGAGGGTACGGGCATGTCCTACGAGCAGTACTTC. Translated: CASREGTGMSYEQYF.

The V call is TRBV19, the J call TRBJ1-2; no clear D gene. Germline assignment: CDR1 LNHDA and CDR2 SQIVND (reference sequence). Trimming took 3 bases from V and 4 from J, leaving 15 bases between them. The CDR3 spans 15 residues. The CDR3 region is CASSMSLGSSYGYTF. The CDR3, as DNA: TGTGCCAGTAGTATGAGTCTTGGGAGTTCCTATGGCTACACCTTC.

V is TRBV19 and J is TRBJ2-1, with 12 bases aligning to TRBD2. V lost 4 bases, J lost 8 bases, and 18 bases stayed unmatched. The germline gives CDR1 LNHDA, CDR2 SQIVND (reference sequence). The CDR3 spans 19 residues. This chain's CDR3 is CASSTPPLAGGPNKDEQFF. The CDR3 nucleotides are TGTGCCAGTAGTACACCCCCCCTAGCGGGGGGGCCTAATAAGGATGAGCAGTTCTTC.

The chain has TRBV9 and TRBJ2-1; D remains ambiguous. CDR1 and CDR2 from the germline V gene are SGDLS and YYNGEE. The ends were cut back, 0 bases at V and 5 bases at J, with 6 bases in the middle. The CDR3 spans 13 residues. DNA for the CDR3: TGTGCCAGCAGCGTAGAGAGGCACAATGAGCAGTTCTTC. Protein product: CASSVERHNEQFF.